A single sample is the source of the 16 T cell receptor beta chains below, sequenced in a study of early T cells in non-severe SARS-CoV-2 infection. TCRdb re-derived calls from the 5' RACE reads in MiXCR, one entry per CDR3 protein. Among about 64,000 distinct CDR3 sequences, around 20% were seen once, and the ten largest hold approximately 16%. Sequenced here: whole blood, sampled at baseline. Receptor source: an adult who was a healthcare worker with PCR-confirmed SARS-CoV-2 infection or an uninfected control (not recorded which).

This chain uses TRBV7-2 with TRBJ2-5; TRBD2 agrees at 8 bases. The CDR3 has 15 amino acids. Germline CDR1 reads SGHTA; CDR2 reads FQGNSA. With 4 bases clipped from V and 5 bases from J, the junction kept 9 bases outside the gene matches. CDR3 loop: CASSSQAGEAETQYF. As DNA, the CDR3 is TGTGCCAGCAGCTCCCAAGCGGGGGAGGCGGAGACCCAGTACTTC.

The chain joins TRBV7-9 to TRBJ1-2; D is possibly TRBD1 (5 bases). Germline CDR1 and CDR2: SEHNR and FQNEAQ (reference sequence). Between the trimmed V and J ends, which lost 1 base and 4 bases, there was a span of 10 bases. The CDR3 is made up of 14 amino acids. The CDR3 loop is CASSLGGTVYGYTF. The CDR3 nucleotides are TGTGCCAGCAGCTTAGGGGGGACGGTCTATGGCTACACCTTC.

The genes are TRBV5-1 and TRBJ2-5, with 14 bases lining up with TRBD2. Trimming removed 4 bases from V and 3 bases from J; junction bases left unmatched: 5. Germline CDR1 SGHRS, CDR2 YFSETQ. This CDR3 contains 16 residues. The CDR3 sequence is CASSAGLAGGEETQYF. CDR3 DNA: TGCGCCAGCAGCGCTGGACTAGCGGGGGGAGAAGAGACCCAGTACTTC. The whole variable domain, filled in from reference TRBV5-1 and TRBJ2-5, reads KAGVTQTPRYLIKTRGQQVTLSCSPISGHRSVSWYQQTPGQGLQFLFEYFSETQRNKGNFPGRFSGRQFSNSRSEMNVSTLELGDSALYLCASSAGLAGGEETQYFGPGTRLLVL.

This clonotype has only a few counts. The rearrangement uses TRBV11-2 and TRBJ2-5, with TRBD2 matching 8 bases. Germline values: CDR1 SGHAT, CDR2 FQNNGV. The CDR3 contains 14 residues. Losses at the gene ends were 3 bases for V and 5 bases for J; bases not matched to a gene: 5. CDR3 region: CASSLNSGVETQYF. The CDR3 DNA follows: TGTGCCAGCAGCTTGAATAGCGGGGTGGAGACCCAGTACTTC.

The V call is TRBV12-3 or TRBV12-4, the J call TRBJ2-3; D perhaps matches TRBD2 (6 bases). This CDR3 spans 14 amino acids. V dropped 5 bases and J dropped 2 bases, with 11 bases sitting between them. The CDR3 spells CASSRREYTDTQYF. The CDR3 nucleotides read TGTGCCAGCAGTCGCCGGGAGTACACAGATACGCAGTATTTT.

The chain combines TRBV6-1 with TRBJ2-1; TRBD2 aligns across 8 bases. The CDR3 length is 16 residues. The V segment lost 7 bases and the J segment 4 bases; nucleotides outside the gene matches: 12. Germline lookup yields CDR1 MNHNS and CDR2 SASEGT. The CDR3 is CASITNSGDPYNEQFF. CDR3 nucleotide sequence: TGTGCCAGCATTACTAATAGCGGGGACCCATACAATGAGCAGTTCTTC.

Many counts were recorded for this clonotype. V and J are TRBV5-1 and TRBJ2-3; 8 bases are a match to TRBD1. CDR1 and CDR2 (germline): SGHRS, YFSETQ. Unmatched junction bases numbered 11, after V lost 4 bases and J lost 7 bases. The CDR3 has 15 amino acids. CDR3 loop: CASSQKTGEANTQYF. As DNA, the CDR3 is TGCGCCAGCAGCCAAAAGACAGGGGAGGCGAATACGCAGTATTTT. The variable domain in full, with the rest retrieved from reference TRBV5-1 and TRBJ2-3, is KAGVTQTPRYLIKTRGQQVTLSCSPISGHRSVSWYQQTPGQGLQFLFEYFSETQRNKGNFPGRFSGRQFSNSRSEMNVSTLELGDSALYLCASSQKTGEANTQYFGPGTRLTVL.

The J gene is TRBJ1-3, the V gene TRBV2; unclear D gene. Germline-derived CDR1 and CDR2 are SNHLY and FYNNEI. Trimming removed 4 bases from V and 0 bases from J, with 10 bases in between. The CDR3 runs 15 residues. CDR3 region: CASSVSSSSGNTIYF. CDR3 DNA sequence: TGTGCCAGCAGTGTTTCTTCTTCCTCTGGAAACACCATATATTTT.

This clonotype has a count of ten or more. The V call is TRBV7-9, the J call TRBJ2-1, with D perhaps TRBD2 (5 bases). From germline, CDR1 is SEHNR and CDR2 FQNEAQ (reference sequence). V dropped 5 bases and J dropped 4 bases, with 9 bases sitting between them. The CDR3 is made up of 13 amino acids. CDR3 coding DNA: TGTGCCAGCAGCCAAACTAGTTACAATGAGCAGTTCTTC. It encodes CASSQTSYNEQFF.

The rearrangement joins TRBV12-3 or TRBV12-4 to TRBJ1-5, with unresolved D. V was cut by 7 bases and J by 6 bases, with 10 bases left in between. The CDR3 sequence is 12 residues long. For the CDR3, the DNA is TGTGCCAGCACCATAGACATTCAGCCCCAGCATTTT. Translating gives CASTIDIQPQHF.

There are a few counts of this clonotype. The CDR3 DNA follows: TGCAGTGCTAGAGATGCAGCGGGTCAAGAGACCCAGTACTTC. Its protein product is CSARDAAGQETQYF. This sequence joins TRBV20-1 and TRBJ2-5, with D perhaps matching TRBD2 (6 bases). Germline lookup yields CDR1 DFQATT and CDR2 SNEGSKA (reference sequence). This CDR3 spans 14 amino acids. Trimming left V 0 bases short and J 2 bases short, with 10 bases between.

The chain employs TRBV6-8 and TRBJ2-1; TRBD2 aligns across 10 bases. Germline-derived CDR1 and CDR2 are MNHGY and SAAAGT. The CDR3 is made up of 15 amino acids. Trimming cost V 4 bases and J 7 bases; bases outside gene matches: 7. This chain's CDR3 is CASSSASGGLNEQFF. The CDR3 bases are TGTGCCAGCAGTTCTGCTAGCGGGGGTCTGAATGAGCAGTTCTTC.

The chain links TRBV7-6 to TRBJ2-2, with D perhaps TRBD2 (5 bases). The germline V gene has CDR1 SGHVS and CDR2 FNYEAQ. The length of the CDR3 is 15 residues. The V end was cut by 7 bases, the J end by 4 bases, with 16 bases between. In DNA, the CDR3 is TGTGCCAGCACCAACAGAGCCGCGGGCACCGGGGAGCTGTTTTTT. As protein: CASTNRAAGTGELFF. Looking up the rest from reference TRBV7-6 and TRBJ2-2 gives the full variable domain: GAGVSQSPRYKVTKRGQDVALRCDPISGHVSLYWYRQALGQGPEFLTYFNYEAQQDKSGLPNDRFSAERPEGSISTLTIQRTEQRDSAMYRCASTNRAAGTGELFFGEGSRLTVL.

This clonotype was detected ten times or more. The CDR3 sequence is CATSDAREETQYF. The CDR3 DNA reads as TGTGCCACCAGTGATGCCAGAGAAGAGACCCAGTACTTC. V gene TRBV24-1 combines with J gene TRBJ2-5, with no clear D. The germline V gene encodes CDR1 KGHDR and CDR2 SFDVKD. CDR3 size: 13 residues. V shed 3 bases and J shed 3 bases, with 7 bases lying between them.

The chain couples TRBV12-3 or TRBV12-4 to TRBJ2-5, with TRBD1 matching over 12 bases. The CDR3 runs to 18 residues. V lost 6 bases and J lost 5; bases outside the gene matches: 16. In DNA form, the CDR3 reads TGTGCCAGCAGGGGGGACAGGGGGCGGTTTTATCGGTCCGAGACCCAGTACTTC. It encodes CASRGDRGRFYRSETQYF.

The genes are TRBV25-1 and TRBJ2-3; 12 bases map to TRBD1. The ends lost 4 bases at V and 6 bases at J; junction bases unmatched: 11. Germline lookup yields CDR1 MGHDK and CDR2 SYGVNS. This CDR3 has 17 residues. DNA of the CDR3: TGTGCCAGCAGTGGGTCCGGGACAGGGGGCCTTGGGGATACGCAGTATTTT. This codes for CASSGSGTGGLGDTQYF.